Shown below are 2 T cell receptor beta chains from a single sample sequenced in a study of blood T cell repertoires in COVID-19. The table came from immunoSEQ multiplex PCR; TCRdb's copy has only in-frame clones and leaves some out. This sample has about 220,000 clones, with around 89% found just once. The sample was PBMCs or T cells enriched from blood (not recorded which). Receptors originate from a man under 40 who had been exposed to COVID-19.

The chain uses TRBV4-2 and TRBJ2-7; 10 bases are a match to TRBD2. Per germline, CDR1 LGHNA and CDR2 YNFKEQ. V lost 4 bases to trimming and J lost 6 bases; unmatched junction nucleotides: 15. The CDR3 totals 17 residues. The CDR3 DNA reads as TGTGCCAGCAGCCGCCTGCCAGCGGGGGGGCCGGCCTCCGAGCAGTACTTC. Protein: CASSRLPAGGPASEQYF.

The chain joins TRBV5-1 to TRBJ2-7; TRBD1 matches at 9 bases. The V segment lost 0 bases and the J segment 1 base; nucleotides outside the gene matches: 5. This CDR3 has 16 amino acids. CDR1 and CDR2 from the germline V gene are SGHRS and YFSETQ. As DNA, the CDR3 is TGCGCCAGCAGCTTGGATCCGGGACAGGGATCCTACGAGCAGTACTTC. It translates to CASSLDPGQGSYEQYF.